The present entry profiles one TCR beta chain with its context. Its antigen is unknown. Sequenced by immunoSEQ multiplex PCR; TCRdb stores in-frame clones only, minus some. The data show about 680,000 clones, approximately 90% seen once. In the naive CD8 group, cells lacked CD45RO and were positively selected for CCR7, so terminally differentiated effector memory CD45RA+ cells were left out. These data belong to a study of shared clonotypes between healthy human individuals. Study-level findings and limits: Collection of samples was limited to blood; tissue repertoires likely differ. Larger estimated richness was generally recorded for naive subsets relative to memory subsets. Genetic and exposure-history diversity was limited by the few donors.

The CDR3 totals 15 residues. The germline V gene encodes CDR1 SNHLY and CDR2 FYNNEI. The ends lost 2 bases at V and 4 bases at J; junction bases unmatched: 2. The clonotype was recovered from a man younger than 45 in good health. What was sequenced was naive CD8+ T cells sorted from blood. This rearrangement joins TRBV2 to TRBJ1-2; TRBD1 aligns across 12 bases. The CDR3 sequence: CASSESGQGAYGYTF. Here the CDR3 DNA reads TGTGCCAGCAGTGAATCGGGACAGGGGGCCTATGGCTACACCTTC.